This T cell receptor beta chain was sequenced in a study of shared clonotypes between healthy human individuals. Study-level findings and limits: What naive subsets generally showed was a larger estimated richness than memory subsets showed.

Selected positively for CCR7 and CD45RO-negative, naive CD8 cells excluded terminally differentiated effector memory CD45RA+ cells. In regard to this clone: Antigen: not known.

The deep-level immunoSEQ assay was used. This table comes from immunoSEQ multiplex PCR, and its TCRdb copy is limited to in-frame clones, with some not included. This sample carries approximately 2,000,000 clones, 93% of them seen once, and the ten largest clones take around 1.7%. The sequence came from a man aged 18-30 years in good health. Some clones in this sample may be carry-over from other donors' samples. The sample was naive CD8+ T cells from PBMCs.

The CDR3 loop is CSVEVLRTGGADTQYF. CDR3 DNA sequence: TGCAGCGTTGAAGTCCTAAGGACAGGGGGAGCAGATACGCAGTATTTT. The chain recombines TRBV29-1 with TRBJ2-3, with TRBD1 matching 10 bases. CDR1 and CDR2 (germline): SQVTM, ANQGSEA. The CDR3 length is 16 residues. V was pared by 1 base and J by 4 bases, with 8 bases of the junction left unmatched.